The T cell receptor (beta chain) described here comes from a study of OX40 agonist ivuxolimab in advanced cancers. The wider study: Subjects had a mean age of roughly 60 years, with a range of about 23 to 85; just over 80% were male.

Remarks on this clone: What it binds is not known.

Some clones are missing from TCRdb's copy, which holds only in-frame ones; the method was immunoSEQ multiplex PCR. Of about 73,000 clones listed, around nine tenths are singletons. Autoimmune disease history or systemic immunosuppression led to patients being barred. This CDR3 spans 14 amino acids. Trimming removed 10 bases from V and 6 bases from J; junction bases left unmatched: 7. The germline CDR1 and CDR2 sequences are SNHLY and FYNNEI. Broader study findings: Clonal expansion was seen in CD4+ and CD8+ blood T cells by week 6 at 0.1 to 3.0 mg/kg. There were, on average, more expanded clones in CD8+ T cells than in CD4+.

The chain uses TRBV2 and TRBJ1-6; 9 bases fit TRBD1. Source: CD4+ or CD8+ T cells sorted from blood, taken in a trial of the OX40 agonist ivuxolimab. The sequence was obtained from an adult with an advanced solid tumor such as melanoma, head and neck, liver or kidney cancer. CDR3 coding DNA: TGTGCCATGCGGCCGACAGGGGGTAATTCACCCCTCCACTTT. Amino acid sequence: CAMRPTGGNSPLHF.